The T cell receptor beta chain under discussion was sequenced for a study of OX40 agonist ivuxolimab in advanced cancers. Method: immunoSEQ multiplex PCR; TCRdb's copy keeps in-frame clones and lacks some. Seen here are about 69,000 clones, roughly nine tenths observed once, and the top ten hold just under 0.3%. As to this clone: No antigen is known for it.

Study-wide findings and caveats: Both blood CD4+ and CD8+ T cells showed clonal growth by week 6 at 0.1 to 3.0 mg/kg.

V lost 10 bases to trimming and J lost 1 base, with 7 bases between them. The CDR3 runs to 12 residues. Germline V gives CDR1 MDHEN, CDR2 SYDVKM. The material was CD4+ or CD8+ T cells sorted from blood, obtained in a trial of the OX40 agonist ivuxolimab. The TCR comes from an adult with an advanced solid tumor such as melanoma, head and neck, liver or kidney cancer. This sequence joins TRBV28 and TRBJ2-2, with no clear D. This chain's CDR3 is CATYENTGELFF. CDR3 in DNA: TGTGCCACCTATGAGAACACCGGGGAGCTGTTTTTT. Full variable domain (rest looked up from reference TRBV28 and TRBJ2-2): DVKVTQSSRYLVKRTGEKVFLECVQDMDHENMFWYRQDPGLGLRLIYFSYDVKMKEKGDIPEGYSVSREKKERFSLILESASTNQTSMYLCATYENTGELFFGEGSRLTVL.